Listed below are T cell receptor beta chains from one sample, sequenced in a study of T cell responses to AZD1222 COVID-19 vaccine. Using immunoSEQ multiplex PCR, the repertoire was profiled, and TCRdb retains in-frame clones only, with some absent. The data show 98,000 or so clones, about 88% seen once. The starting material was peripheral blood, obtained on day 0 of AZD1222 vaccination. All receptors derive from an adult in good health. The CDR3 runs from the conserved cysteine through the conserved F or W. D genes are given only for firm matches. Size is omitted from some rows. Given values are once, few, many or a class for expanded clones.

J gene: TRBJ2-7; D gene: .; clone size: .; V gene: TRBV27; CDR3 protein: CASSLTGASSYEQYF; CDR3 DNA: TGTGCCAGCAGTTTAACGGGGGCCAGCTCCTACGAGCAGTACTTC
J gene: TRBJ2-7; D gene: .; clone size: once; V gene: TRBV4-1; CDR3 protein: CASSQEAEQYF; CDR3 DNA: TGCGCCAGCAGCCAAGAGGCCGAGCAGTACTTC
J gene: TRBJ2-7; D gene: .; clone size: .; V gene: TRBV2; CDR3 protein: CASSEPWGTPYEQYF; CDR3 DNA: TGTGCCAGCAGTGAACCGTGGGGAACCCCCTACGAGCAGTACTTC
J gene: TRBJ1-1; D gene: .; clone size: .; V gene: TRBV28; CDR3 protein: CASLPIGDTEAFF; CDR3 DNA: TGTGCCAGCCTTCCTATTGGGGACACTGAAGCTTTCTTT
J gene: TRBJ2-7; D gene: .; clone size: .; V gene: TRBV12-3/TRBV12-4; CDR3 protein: CASSFTETHEQYF; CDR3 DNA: TGTGCCAGCAGTTTTACAGAGACCCACGAGCAGTACTTC
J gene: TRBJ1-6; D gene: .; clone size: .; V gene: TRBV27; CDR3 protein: CASSLLNSPLHF; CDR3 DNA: TGTGCCAGCAGTTTATTGAATTCACCCCTCCACTTT
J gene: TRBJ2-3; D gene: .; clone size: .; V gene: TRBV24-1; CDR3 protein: CATSDSLTDTQYF; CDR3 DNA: TGTGCCACCAGTGACAGTCTGACAGATACGCAGTATTTT
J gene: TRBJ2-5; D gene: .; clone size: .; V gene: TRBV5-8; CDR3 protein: CASSFGREWETQYF; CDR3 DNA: TGTGCCAGCAGCTTTGGCAGGGAATGGGAGACCCAGTACTTC
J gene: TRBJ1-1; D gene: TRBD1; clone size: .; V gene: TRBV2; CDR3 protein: CASSDQGAEAFF; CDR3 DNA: TGTGCCAGCAGTGACCAGGGGGCTGAAGCTTTCTTT
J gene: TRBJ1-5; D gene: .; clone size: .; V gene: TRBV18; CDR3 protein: CASSPKTGTNQPQHF; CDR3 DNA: TGTGCCAGCTCACCCAAGACAGGAACTAATCAGCCCCAGCATTTT
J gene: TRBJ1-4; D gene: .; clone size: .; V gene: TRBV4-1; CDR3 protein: CASSQGRGLEKLFF; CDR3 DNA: TGCGCCAGCAGCCAAGGGAGGGGATTGGAAAAACTGTTTTTT
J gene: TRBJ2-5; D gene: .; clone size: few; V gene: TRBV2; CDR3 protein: CASSIPQGGQETQYF; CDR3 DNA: TGTGCCAGCAGTATCCCGCAGGGCGGCCAAGAGACCCAGTACTTC
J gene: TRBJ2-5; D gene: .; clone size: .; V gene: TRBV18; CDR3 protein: CASSPSPELGSETQYF; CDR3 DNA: TGTGCCAGCTCACCGAGCCCTGAGCTTGGTTCGGAGACCCAGTACTTC
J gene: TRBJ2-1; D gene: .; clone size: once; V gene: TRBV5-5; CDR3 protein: CASSQSPLPYNEQFF; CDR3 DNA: TGTGCCAGCAGCCAGTCGCCCCTACCCTACAATGAGCAGTTCTTC
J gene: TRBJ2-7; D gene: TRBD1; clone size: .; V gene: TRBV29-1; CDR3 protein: CSVSDRAASKQYF; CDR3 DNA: TGCAGCGTCTCCGACAGGGCCGCGTCCAAGCAGTACTTC
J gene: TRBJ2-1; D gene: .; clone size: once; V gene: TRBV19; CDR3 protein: CASGTDPGRLYNEQFF; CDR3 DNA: TGTGCCAGTGGGACTGACCCGGGGCGGCTCTACAATGAGCAGTTCTTC
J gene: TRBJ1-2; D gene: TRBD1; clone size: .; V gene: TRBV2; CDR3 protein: CASSEDGNRGRNGYTF; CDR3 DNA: TGTGCCAGCAGTGAAGATGGGAACAGGGGGCGGAATGGCTACACCTTC
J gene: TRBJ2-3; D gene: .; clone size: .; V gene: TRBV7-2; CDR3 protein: CASSPTENINTDTQYF; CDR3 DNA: TGTGCCAGCAGCCCGACAGAAAATATCAACACAGATACGCAGTATTTT
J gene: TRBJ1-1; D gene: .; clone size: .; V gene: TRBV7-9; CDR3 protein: CASSLLGNTEAFF; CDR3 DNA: TGTGCCAGCAGCTTACTGGGGAACACTGAAGCTTTCTTT
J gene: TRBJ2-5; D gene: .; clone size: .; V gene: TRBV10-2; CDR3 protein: CASSVNWQETQYF; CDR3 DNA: TGCGCCAGCAGTGTTAACTGGCAAGAGACCCAGTACTTC
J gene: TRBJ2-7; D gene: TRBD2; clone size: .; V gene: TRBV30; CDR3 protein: CAWRTSGFSYEQYF; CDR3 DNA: TGTGCCTGGAGGACTAGCGGTTTCTCCTACGAGCAGTACTTC
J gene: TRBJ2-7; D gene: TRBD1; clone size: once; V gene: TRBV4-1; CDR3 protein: CASSARQGYEQYF; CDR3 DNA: TGCGCCAGCAGCGCACGACAGGGGTACGAGCAGTACTTC
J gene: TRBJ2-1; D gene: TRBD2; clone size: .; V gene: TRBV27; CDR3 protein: CASSRGGVYNEQFF; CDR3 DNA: TGTGCCAGCAGTCGTGGGGGGGTTTACAATGAGCAGTTCTTC
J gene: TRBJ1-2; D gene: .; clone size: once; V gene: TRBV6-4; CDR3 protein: CASSDQQGSGYTF; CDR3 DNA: TGTGCCAGCAGTGACCAACAGGGATCCGGCTACACCTTC
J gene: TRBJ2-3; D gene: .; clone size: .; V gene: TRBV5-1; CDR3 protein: CASSLTGGVGGDTQYF; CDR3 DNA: TGCGCCAGCAGCCTGACAGGCGGGGTGGGGGGAGATACGCAGTATTTT
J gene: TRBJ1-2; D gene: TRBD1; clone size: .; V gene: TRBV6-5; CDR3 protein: CASSRRGVLSYGYTF; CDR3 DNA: TGTGCCAGCAGTCGCAGGGGGGTTCTTTCCTATGGCTACACCTTC
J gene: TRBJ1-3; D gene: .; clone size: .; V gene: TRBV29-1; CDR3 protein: CSVGRGSGNTIYF; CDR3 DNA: TGCAGCGTTGGCCGGGGCTCTGGAAACACCATATATTTT
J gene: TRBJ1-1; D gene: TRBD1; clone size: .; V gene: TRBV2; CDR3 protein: CASSVQGMNTEAFF; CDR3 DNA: TGTGCCAGCAGTGTACAGGGGATGAACACTGAAGCTTTCTTT
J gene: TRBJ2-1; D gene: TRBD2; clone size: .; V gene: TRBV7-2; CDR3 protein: CASSLRTSGGDYNEQFF; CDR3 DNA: TGTGCCAGCAGCTTAAGGACTAGCGGGGGGGACTACAATGAGCAGTTCTTC
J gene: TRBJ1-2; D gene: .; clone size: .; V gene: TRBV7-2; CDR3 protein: CASSEARGIGYTF; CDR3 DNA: TGTGCCAGCAGCGAAGCGCGTGGGATTGGCTACACCTTC
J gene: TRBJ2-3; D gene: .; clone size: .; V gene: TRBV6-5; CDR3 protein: CASSLLSGGSDTQYF; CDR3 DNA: TGTGCCAGCAGTCTACTCAGTGGGGGATCAGATACGCAGTATTTT